This entry features one T cell receptor (beta chain) sequence. The antigen is undetermined. TCR beta libraries used around 2.2 micrograms of genomic DNA from cryopreserved PBMCs. The data stem from a study of cytotoxic CD8 clonotypes in ibrutinib-treated CLL. General study results and limits: Stable or contracted on treatment, public clonotypes were also uncommon.

Data came from immunoSEQ multiplex PCR; TCRdb stores just in-frame clones and leaves some out. This sample has about 28,000 clones, with less than 75% found just once. The V gene end was trimmed by 4 bases and the J gene end by 10 bases; junction bases not matched to a gene: 8. Looked up from germline, CDR1 is ENHRY and CDR2 is SYGVKD. The CDR3 consists of 16 residues. This TCR came from a human donor with chronic lymphocytic leukemia. The sample in question was PBMCs, obtained before ibrutinib treatment. The V call is TRBV10-3, the J call TRBJ1-6; 12 bases align to TRBD1. The CDR3 nucleotides read TGTGCCATCAGTGTGGGACAGGGGGCTGTAGACTCACCCCTCCACTTT. Its translation is CAISVGQGAVDSPLHF.